This T cell receptor (beta chain) was recorded in a study of cytomegalovirus exposure and HLA in healthy donors (dated by TCRdb to 2016 to 2017). Turning to the overall study: An earlier analysis of some 500 of the donors reported approximately 290 Gb of sequence data and more than 90 million unique TCR beta sequences from about 180 million T cells. A later genetic analysis used genome-wide SNP genotypes for about 65% of the roughly 700 donors, treating that subset as a discovery cohort. A separate validation cohort of roughly 130 different subjects was used in addition to the roughly 670-subject first cohort. The study profiled the T cell repertoires of more than 500 subjects by immunosequencing and related them to cytomegalovirus serostatus. Donor age, sex, ethnicity and CMV serostatus were compiled together with the repertoire data. A later analysis re-analyzed previously published TCR beta repertoires from 666 donors and added high-resolution HLA genotyping to study TCR occurrence patterns. Several DR-DQ haplotypes were handled as single units for association and clustering because linkage in the cohort was strong. Every repertoire in the discovery cohort had been generated on one and the same sequencing platform. To predict cytomegalovirus infection status, the study combined high-throughput TCR immunosequencing, statistical association of individual TCRs with disease status, and machine learning. About 300 gigabases of sequencing data and 70 million to 85 million unique TCR sequences were included in an early release covering around 650 HLA-typed donors. Across approximately 400 genotyped donors of the cohort, an average of about 200,000 unique TCR beta nucleotide sequences per donor were sequenced, and roughly 20% of those sequences were non-productive. HLA typing included class I and class II loci at four-digit resolution. Among the roughly 400 genotyped donors, more than 70% belonged to the genetic ancestry cluster associated with self-reported Caucasian donors. The number of donors typed differed by locus, with roughly 629-640 for A, B, C, DRB1 and DQB1, around 520 for DQA1, under 610 for DPA1, and some 450 for DPB1. In the later analysis, no new phenotypic data were used to find candidate immune exposures; instead, reliance was placed on TCR beta sequences and their occurrence across donors. The study aimed to test whether signatures of past pathogen exposure could be identified by cataloging public T cell receptors. In an earlier analysis of 587 of the donors, high-throughput TCR beta sequencing was used to judge whether each TCR beta V gene segment behaved as functional or pseudogenic. The paper as a whole reports these results and caveats: Linkage disequilibrium might explain the correlated functional status among segregating V segments, but an unknown experimental factor could not be excluded. A cluster of highly shared sequence variants was judged likely to represent a technical artifact of the sequencing pipeline. Strong co-occurrence of HLA alleles, especially DR and DQ, made assigning TCR associations to individual alleles difficult. According to a later genetic analysis, donors in an Asian-associated ancestry cluster had fewer N-insertions in productive TCRs than the roughly 700-donor mean. Three of the identified cytomegalovirus-associated TCR beta chains were confirmed in vitro to be specific for cytomegalovirus antigens. Most CMV-associated TCR beta chains appeared to be HLA-restricted in a later analysis, and the HLA associations seemed to be driven largely by CMV exposure. In an earlier analysis of 500 to 650 of the donors, most TCR beta V segments appeared in productive rearrangements about 87% or about 30% of the time, broadly matching IMGT annotations. The study gave a list of some 150 TCR beta chains associated with cytomegalovirus. According to a later analysis, TCR association rates differed among HLA loci, with DRB1 alleles showing the most associated TCRs and HLA-C alleles showing the fewest. The cohort was sequenced for TCR beta chains only, and without alpha or paired-chain data the features that could be detected were limited. Around 16 rarely observed V segments, including chromosome 9 orphons, were excluded from the earlier analysis of almost 600 of the donors because counts were too low. The authors suggested that the approach could potentially be extended to other disease states and immunological phenotypes. At a false discovery rate of 0.05, a later analysis linked approximately 18,000 TCR beta sequences to specific HLA alleles. In a later analysis, HLA-associated TCR beta chains were found to be more clonally expanded and to have lower generation probabilities than equally common non-associated chains. For the cohort, immune exposure information was limited to CMV serostatus. Cytomegalovirus status was reported to be diagnosed by the classifier with high specificity and sensitivity in both the original and validation cohorts. A later analysis reported that several top co-occurrence clusters appeared linked to parvovirus B19, influenza, CMV and Epstein-Barr virus. An association between a missense DCLRE1C variant and V-gene and J-gene trimming of TCR beta chains was found in a later genetic analysis and replicated in an independent cohort. The 87-base-pair reads could not distinguish some IMGT-functional V segments, including TRBV6-2 and TRBV6-3, so those segments were excluded. HLA typing was unavailable for some donors at each locus, so association tests used only the typed subset. Sequencing depth was assumed to be roughly uniform across donors in the presence/absence analyses, though that assumption may not hold. Across donors, most TCR sequences were observed very rarely, whereas some public TCRs were present in many individuals. A further reported finding was that TCR beta sequences accurately predicted the HLA-A and HLA-B alleles for most subjects in the first cohort.

Remarks on this clone: The antigen it recognizes is unknown. It is unclear where the CDR3 begins or ends on the DNA, so no DNA is shown, and the CDR3 is as TCRdb lists it.

Measured from the cysteine to the phenylalanine, the CDR3 is 15 residues long. Reading the germline V gene gives CDR1 MNHEY and CDR2 SVGAGI. The cohort consisted of hundreds of healthy bone marrow donors. Cohort members were all nominally healthy when sampled, although unrecorded immune exposures were likely present. Of the roughly 670 cohort members, nearly 300 had a positive CMV serostatus and just over 350 had a negative one, while no CMV serostatus was recorded for the donor. A peripheral blood sample was collected from each donor, and TCR beta sequencing was performed on peripheral blood mononuclear cells. The Qiagen DNeasy Blood Extraction Kit was used to extract genomic DNA from the blood cell samples. The library was prepared using the immunoSEQ multiplex PCR assay. A mixture of 60 forward primers for TCR Vbeta segments and 13 reverse primers for TCR Jbeta segments was used in the multiplex PCR. A multiplex PCR assay on genomic DNA amplified the CDR3 region of rearranged TCR beta genes. The amplified TCR beta libraries were sequenced on the Illumina HiSeq System as 87-base-pair reads. In the original analysis: A later analysis tallied roughly 78 million unique TCR beta chains across the 700 or so repertoires, and about 10 million of those chains were shared by two or more donors. To remove PCR and sequencing errors, raw reads were error-corrected and collapsed into unique sequences using a nearest-neighbor algorithm that merged closely related sequences. V, D and J gene segments were assigned by aligning CDR3 sequences to IMGT reference sequences. For a sequence to be retained, a match of at least six nucleotides was required to both a V gene segment and a J gene segment. Rearrangements were called productive when the CDR3 lacked stop codons and stayed in frame with V and J; all others were non-productive. Following IMGT convention, CDR3 was defined as the stretch from the second conserved V-encoded cysteine to the conserved J-encoded phenylalanine. The earlier analysis of 500 to 600 of the donors excluded sequences that lacked an unambiguous match to a single V gene segment. In an earlier analysis of several hundred of the donors, V segments were called functional above 56.7% productive rearrangements and were called segregating when the between-donor standard deviation exceeded 5%. A statistical classification framework was built to diagnose cytomegalovirus status from the catalog of TCR beta chain sequences. V and J gene assignment, in a later analysis, came from comparing TCR nucleotide sequences with IMGT/GENE-DB human TR gene sequences. Using the TCRdist pipeline, a later analysis assigned CDR3 sequences along with most-parsimonious VDJ recombination scenarios. In a later analysis, every TCR beta chain was defined by the combination of its CDR3 amino acid sequence and its V-gene family, and reads without a unique V-gene family were dropped. As a way to deal with suspected cross-contamination and a sequencing artifact, a later analysis dropped hundreds of nucleotide sequences that were highly shared and had low generation probability. A later analysis calculated a clonal expansion index for each public chain from normalized within-repertoire ranks of inferred template counts. In a later analysis, generation probabilities were computed with a VDJ recombination model fitted to out-of-frame rearrangements, and the resulting probabilities were checked against IGoR. Hypergeometric tests were used in a later analysis to score TCR-TCR, TCR-HLA and TCR-CMV co-occurrence, with a repertoire-size bias correction applied to the TCR pairs. In a later analysis, false discovery rates were estimated by permuting HLA or CMV assignments 20 times. In a later analysis, co-occurring TCRs were grouped using DBSCAN, and TCRdist sequence similarity was added for clustering within HLA-allele-positive subsets. Co-occurrence clustering excluded repertoires with fewer than 30,000 or more than 120,000 public chains, plus five with anomalous nucleotide sharing. TCRdb took over this immuneACCESS table, retaining in-frame rearrangements with V and J assigned. Such tables are incomplete; in checked studies, under half of the missing clones stem from an unresolved V gene, and the remainder is unexplained. V, J and clone size are taken as reported in that table, and D and trimming were inferred from the DNA itself. This sample has over 85,000 clones in its table, and around 68% of those were observed once. About 4.4% of the sample is taken by the ten largest.

Sequencing used PBMCs. In this chain, TRBV6-5 is recombined with TRBJ1-5. This receptor was taken from a human donor in good health. The CDR3 corresponds to CASSSSGGSNQPQHF.